This T cell receptor beta chain is from a study of cytomegalovirus exposure and HLA in healthy donors. Study-level points and caveats: CMV antigen specificity of three CMV-associated chains was confirmed in vitro. Reportedly, HLA-A and HLA-B alleles of most subjects were accurately predicted from TCR beta. Looking again later, the authors saw that most CMV-associated TCR beta chains seemed HLA-restricted. Later analysis identified a missense DCLRE1C variant that was linked to TCR beta V- and J-gene trimming.

With regard to this clone: Antigen: not known.

Use of 60 Vbeta and 13 Jbeta primers characterized the PCR. Profiling relied on immunoSEQ multiplex PCR, and the TCRdb table lists in-frame clones only, not all of them. This repertoire shows about 94,000 clones, 78% found once; its top ten account for less than 0.95%. This CDR3 is built from 13 residues. Deletions cut 4 bases from V and 3 bases from J, with 9 bases between. Germline V CDR1 and CDR2: MNHNS, SASEGT. The chain combines TRBV6-1 with TRBJ2-5; tentatively, D is TRBD2 (7 bases). Source material: PBMCs. This TCR came from a woman between 55 and 75 years old in good health and CMV-seronegative. CDR3 sequence (DNA): TGTGCCAGCAGTGGGGGGGGCGAAGAGACCCAGTACTTC. Residues: CASSGGGEETQYF.